This T cell receptor (beta chain) was sequenced in a study of Ad26.COV2.S vaccination and SARS-CoV-2 variants. The data were produced by immunoSEQ multiplex PCR, yet TCRdb's version contains in-frame clones alone and is incomplete. The repertoire consists of 380,000 or so clones, with 83% occurring once and the leading ten covering 7.4%. Treatment indicated: about 20 received Ad26.COV2.S at low or high dose, single or two shots; about five received placebo; per-sample allocation not given. Day 63 after the first injection of vaccine or placebo was the sampling time. General observations from the study: In TCR breadth and depth analyses, total T cell responses may have been underestimated.

The sample holds one count of this clone. Its antigen is as yet unknown. This clonotype was sampled from a person aged 18 to 65 who received the Ad26.COV2.S COVID-19 vaccine or a placebo. The sequences come from peripheral blood, collected in a trial of Ad26.COV2.S vaccine versus placebo.

In DNA form, the CDR3 reads TGCGCCAGCAGCCAAGATCACCAAACGTCGGGAAAGGGTGGCTACACCTTC. It translates to CASSQDHQTSGKGGYTF. This chain uses TRBV4-3 with TRBJ1-2, with no clear D. Germline V gene lookup returns CDR1 LGHNA and CDR2 YSLEER. This CDR3 is 17 amino acids long. Trimming stripped 0 bases from V and 7 bases from J, with 21 bases between.